This TCR beta chain stems from a study of blood T cell repertoires in COVID-19. About the research overall: Some COVID-19 samples were acute and others convalescent; all came from the United States, Italy and Spain. Nucleic acid was either cDNA or gDNA, and it came from T cells, B-cell-depleted T cells, or PBMCs.

As handled by the study authors: Amplification of reference gene primers was used by the study to estimate nucleated cell counts. The method was immunoSEQ multiplex PCR; TCRdb's version includes in-frame clones alone and lacks a portion of them. V and J calls plus clone size are reproduced from that table; the DNA served to infer D and trimming. The table has tens of thousands of clones, around 76% seen once. The CDR3 length is 15 residues. J was trimmed by 3 bases and V by 4 bases; bases with no gene match: 8. Germline CDR1 and CDR2: SGHDN and FVKESK. The sequencing input was peripheral blood. The chain joins TRBV14 to TRBJ2-5; 7 nucleotides line up with TRBD1. This TCR was recovered from an older man with acute or convalescent COVID-19. This CDR3 reads CASSRGQYLEETQYF. In DNA, the CDR3 is TGTGCCAGCAGCCGGGGACAGTACCTCGAAGAGACCCAGTACTTC.